This paragraph reports one T cell receptor beta chain. This specimen belongs to a study of blood T cell repertoires in COVID-19. Study overall: Whether acute or convalescent, the COVID-19 samples came from the United States, Italy and Spain.

Only in-frame clones appear in the TCRdb table, and some are missing; sequencing was by immunoSEQ multiplex PCR. The table shows about 190,000 clones, with 65% to 85% occurring only once. The CDR3 runs to 17 residues. Looked up from germline, CDR1 is LGHNT and CDR2 is FRNRAP. V was pared by 0 bases and J by 5 bases, with 9 bases of the junction left unmatched. The chain combines TRBV12-5 with TRBJ2-1, with 8 bases matching TRBD1. This TCR was sampled from a woman aged 30 to 39 who had recovered from COVID-19. The source material was PBMCs or T cells enriched from blood (not recorded which). For the CDR3, the DNA is TGTGCTAGTGGTTTGGTGCAAGGGACAGGACTCGACAATGAGCAGTTCTTC. This gives the protein CASGLVQGTGLDNEQFF.